The 20 T cell receptor beta chains below all came from one sample that was sequenced in a study of blood T cell repertoires in COVID-19. Measured with immunoSEQ multiplex PCR; TCRdb has only the in-frame clones, and not every one. The sample carries around 200,000 clones, roughly 87% recorded once. Sequencing was carried out using PBMCs or T cells enriched from blood (not recorded which). The receptor set was obtained from a man between 18 and 29 years old with acute COVID-19.

The chain couples TRBV12-3 or TRBV12-4 to TRBJ1-1; 7 bases fit TRBD1. The CDR3 contains 13 residues. V dropped 5 bases and J dropped 4; count of bases not matched to a gene: 4. The CDR3 nucleotides are TGTGCCAGCAGTACCAGACAGGGCACTGAAGCTTTCTTT. Translated, it gives CASSTRQGTEAFF.

For this clone: Other DNA variants within this sample encode the same CDR3. The chain recombines TRBV2 with TRBJ1-5, with TRBD1 matching 9 bases. This CDR3 is built from 16 residues. Germline V gene lookup returns CDR1 SNHLY and CDR2 FYNNEI. The V segment lost 6 bases and the J segment 1 base; nucleotides outside the gene matches: 7. As DNA, the CDR3 is TGTGCCAGCAGCAGATCCGGGACAGGGAGCAATCAGCCCCAGCATTTT. It yields the protein CASSRSGTGSNQPQHF.

V is TRBV2 and J is TRBJ1-3, with unresolved D. V gave up 4 bases and J gave up 7 bases, with 5 bases separating them. From germline, CDR1 is SNHLY and CDR2 FYNNEI. The CDR3 is made up of 11 amino acids. This CDR3 reads CASSVGNTIYF. Here the CDR3 DNA reads TGTGCCAGCAGTGTCGGGAACACCATATATTTT.

The gene calls are TRBV5-1 and TRBJ1-1, with D uncertain. This CDR3 has 13 residues. Trimming took off 4 bases at V and 6 bases at J, with 13 bases between the two ends. Germline CDR1 is SGHRS and CDR2 is YFSETQ. DNA for the CDR3: TGCGCCAGCAGCCTGCCGGGGAGCTCTGAAGCTTTCTTT. This sequence encodes CASSLPGSSEAFF.

The genes are TRBV28 and TRBJ1-4, with TRBD1 as a possible D gene (5 bases). The CDR3 covers 14 residues. Germline CDR1 MDHEN, CDR2 SYDVKM. The V and J ends lost 1 base and 6 bases respectively, with 9 bases between them. As DNA, the CDR3 is TGTGCCAGCAGTTTATTCAGGGATTATGAAAAACTGTTTTTT. Amino acid sequence: CASSLFRDYEKLFF.

Remarks on this clone: In the same sample, other DNA sequences code for this CDR3. The chain joins TRBV27 to TRBJ2-7, with 7 bases fitting TRBD2. The CDR3 covers 13 residues. Unmatched junction bases numbered 4, after V lost 4 bases and J lost 4 bases. Germline lookup yields CDR1 MNHEY and CDR2 SMNVEV (reference sequence). In nucleotides, the CDR3 is TGTGCCAGCAGTTGGGCTAGCGGTTACGAGCAGTACTTC. Translation: CASSWASGYEQYF.

The chain has TRBV19 and TRBJ1-5, with 10 bases aligning to TRBD1. This CDR3 region has 19 residues. The ends lost 0 bases at V and 2 bases at J; junction bases unmatched: 10. Per germline, CDR1 LNHDA and CDR2 SQIVND (reference sequence). The CDR3 bases are TGTGCCAGTAGTATAGATCCAGGGACAGGGGTGGCGGGCAATCAGCCCCAGCATTTT. It translates to CASSIDPGTGVAGNQPQHF. The full variable domain, its missing parts supplied by reference TRBV19 and TRBJ1-5, is DGGITQSPKYLFRKEGQNVTLSCEQNLNHDAMYWYRQDPGQGLRLIYYSQIVNDFQKGDIAEGYSVSREKKESFPLTVTSAQKNPTAFYLCASSIDPGTGVAGNQPQHFGDGTRLSIL.

V is TRBV5-4 and J is TRBJ2-1; 10 positions agree with TRBD2. Germline V gene lookup returns CDR1 SGHNT and CDR2 YYREEE (reference sequence). The V segment lost 0 bases and the J segment 5 bases; nucleotides outside the gene matches: 2. This CDR3 region has 15 residues. The CDR3 spells CASSLGAGGHNEQFF. CDR3 nucleotides: TGTGCCAGCAGCTTGGGAGCGGGAGGGCACAATGAGCAGTTCTTC.

In DNA, the CDR3 is TGTGCCAGCAGCGTAGATGGGGACAGGGGGCTTGGCTACACCTTC. Amino acid sequence: CASSVDGDRGLGYTF. The rearrangement links TRBV9 to TRBJ1-2; 12 bases line up with TRBD1. Germline loops: CDR1 SGDLS, CDR2 YYNGEE. The V and J ends lost 0 bases and 7 bases, in that order; junction bases with no gene match: 4. CDR3 length: 15 amino acids. Variable domain in full (rest from reference TRBV9 and TRBJ1-2): DSGVTQTPKHLITATGQRVTLRCSPRSGDLSVYWYQQSLDQGLQFLIQYYNGEERAKGNILERFSAQQFPDLHSELNLSSLELGDSALYFCASSVDGDRGLGYTFGSGTRLTVV.

The chain has TRBV5-6 and TRBJ1-3; D possibly corresponds to TRBD1 (5 bases). Germline V lookup: CDR1 SGHDT, CDR2 YYEEEE. There are 15 residues in the CDR3. V was clipped by 1 base and J by 5 bases, with 13 bases between them. The CDR3 is CASSLNLGVRNTIYF. For the CDR3, the DNA is TGTGCCAGCAGCTTGAACTTAGGGGTTAGAAACACCATATATTTT.

The chain carries TRBV5-5 and TRBJ2-7, with TRBD1 matching 12 bases. V shed 1 base, J shed 1 base, and the junction held 9 bases outside the gene matches. This CDR3 comprises 18 residues. CDR1 is SGHKS, CDR2 YYEKEE, per germline (reference sequence). CDR3 nucleotides: TGTGCCAGCAGCTTGAAACCGGGACAGGGGGCTGGGTCCTACGAGCAGTACTTC. Its protein product is CASSLKPGQGAGSYEQYF.

This clone has a handful of counts. V is TRBV5-6 and J is TRBJ2-1; TRBD1 matches at 8 bases. CDR1 is SGHDT, CDR2 YYEEEE, per germline. V lost 4 bases to trimming and J lost 2 bases; unmatched junction nucleotides: 2. The CDR3 is 14 amino acids. CDR3 region: CASSQGATYNEQFF. CDR3 coding DNA: TGTGCCAGCAGCCAGGGGGCTACCTACAATGAGCAGTTCTTC.

This sequence joins TRBV18 and TRBJ2-5; D unclear. The germline V gene encodes CDR1 KGHSH and CDR2 LQKENI. Deletions cut 0 bases from V and 5 bases from J, with 13 bases between. The CDR3 extends over 15 amino acids. The CDR3 nucleotides are TGTGCCAGCTCACCACCACATTCTCGGCGGGAGACCCAGTACTTC. This encodes CASSPPHSRRETQYF. The full variable domain, with the rest looked up from reference TRBV18 and TRBJ2-5, is NAGVMQNPRHLVRRRGQEARLRCSPMKGHSHVYWYRQLPEEGLKFMVYLQKENIIDESGMPKERFSAEFPKEGPSILRIQQVVRGDSAAYFCASSPPHSRRETQYFGPGTRLLVL.

The J gene is TRBJ2-1, the V gene TRBV11-2; possible D gene TRBD2, 5 bases. V lost 4 bases and J 3 bases, leaving 10 bases between the germline ends. Germline V lookup: CDR1 SGHAT, CDR2 FQNNGV. CDR3 length: 14 amino acids. The CDR3 DNA follows: TGTGCCAGCAGCTACGAGCGGAGCTACAATGAGCAGTTCTTC. Its translation is CASSYERSYNEQFF.

The CDR3 region is CASSPDRQGAYGYTF. CDR3 in DNA: TGTGCCAGCAGTCCTGATCGACAGGGGGCGTACGGCTACACCTTC. This chain links TRBV27 with TRBJ1-2, with 10 bases fitting TRBD1. Germline V gene lookup returns CDR1 MNHEY and CDR2 SMNVEV (reference sequence). With 5 bases clipped from V and 8 bases from J, the junction kept 11 bases outside the gene matches. The CDR3 is 15 amino acids.

The V call is TRBV18, the J call TRBJ1-4; D call uncertain. The CDR3 contains 14 residues. V lost 3 bases, J lost 5 bases, and 10 bases lay in between. CDR1 KGHSH and CDR2 LQKENI come from the germline V gene. The CDR3 region is CASSPLQQNEKLFF. CDR3 nucleotide sequence: TGTGCCAGCTCACCCTTACAGCAAAATGAAAAACTGTTTTTT. The full variable domain, with the rest looked up from reference TRBV18 and TRBJ1-4, is NAGVMQNPRHLVRRRGQEARLRCSPMKGHSHVYWYRQLPEEGLKFMVYLQKENIIDESGMPKERFSAEFPKEGPSILRIQQVVRGDSAAYFCASSPLQQNEKLFFGSGTQLSVL.

The chain carries TRBV15 and TRBJ2-1; D uncertain. This CDR3 is 14 amino acids long. Germline values: CDR1 LNHNV, CDR2 YYDKDF (reference sequence). The V and J ends lost 11 bases and 1 base respectively, with 15 bases between them. The CDR3 DNA is TGTGCCTCTGCCTTCGCAGGTTCCTACAATGAGCAGTTCTTC. This sequence encodes CASAFAGSYNEQFF.

The V and J genes are TRBV28 and TRBJ1-2; 8 nucleotides match TRBD1. This CDR3 is built from 15 residues. Germline V lookup: CDR1 MDHEN, CDR2 SYDVKM. The J segment lost 5 bases and the V segment lost 5 bases, leaving 10 bases of the junction unmatched. CDR3: CASSLPAGGIYGYTF. The CDR3 DNA reads TGTGCCAGCAGTCTACCGGCAGGGGGCATTTATGGCTACACCTTC.

The gene calls are TRBV6-5 and TRBJ2-1; 8 bases line up with TRBD2. In germline, CDR1 is MNHEY, CDR2 SVGAGI. The CDR3 consists of 13 residues. V shed 9 bases, J shed 8 bases, and the junction held 9 bases outside the gene matches. CDR3 sequence: CASKPGLGDEQFF. DNA of the CDR3: TGTGCCAGTAAGCCGGGACTAGGGGATGAGCAGTTCTTC.

The chain couples TRBV3-1 (or the pseudogene TRBV3-2) to TRBJ2-3, with 13 bases that match TRBD2. Trimming took 4 bases from V and 5 from J; bases not matched to a gene: 3. The CDR3 runs 15 residues. Germline V gene sequence: CDR1 LGHDT, CDR2 YNNKEL (reference sequence). CDR3 coding DNA: TGTGCCAGCAGCCCTACTAGCGGGGGGGGAGATACGCAGTATTTT. This codes for CASSPTSGGGDTQYF.